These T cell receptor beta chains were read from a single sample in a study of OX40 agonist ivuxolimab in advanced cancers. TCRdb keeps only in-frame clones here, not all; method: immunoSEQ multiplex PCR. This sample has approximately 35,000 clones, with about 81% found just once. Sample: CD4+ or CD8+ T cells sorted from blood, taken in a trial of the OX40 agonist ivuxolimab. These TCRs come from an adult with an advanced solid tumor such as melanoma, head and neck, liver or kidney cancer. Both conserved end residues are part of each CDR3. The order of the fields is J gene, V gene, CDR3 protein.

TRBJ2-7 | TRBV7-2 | CASSKDRDEQYF
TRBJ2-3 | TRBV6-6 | CASSPPKQMSTDTQYF
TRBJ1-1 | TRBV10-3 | CAISSELMNTEAFF
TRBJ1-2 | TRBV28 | CASSRTATNYGYTF
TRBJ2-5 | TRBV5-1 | CASTLTSGLETQYF
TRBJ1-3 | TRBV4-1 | CASSQGPTPGNTIYF
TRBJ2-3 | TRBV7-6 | CASSRRTGERADTQYF
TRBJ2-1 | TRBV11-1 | CASSPARGSNEQFF
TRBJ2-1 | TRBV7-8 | CASSWGGNEQFF
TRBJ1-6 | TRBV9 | CASSLDGLSSYNSPLHF
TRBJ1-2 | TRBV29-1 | CSVEDSPYHYGYTF
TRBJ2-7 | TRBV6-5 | CASSNGQGPYEQYF
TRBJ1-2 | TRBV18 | CASSPPGGGYTF
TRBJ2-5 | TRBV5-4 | CASRPTGKETQYF
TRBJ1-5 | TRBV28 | CASSLQGLLQPQHF
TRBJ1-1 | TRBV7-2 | CASRASGGTEAFF
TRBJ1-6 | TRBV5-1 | CASKRTGGSYNSPLHF
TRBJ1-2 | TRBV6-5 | CASSVGSGVDGYTF
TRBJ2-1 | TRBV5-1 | CASSLTGLAGLEQFF
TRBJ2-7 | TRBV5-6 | CASSLRDEQYF
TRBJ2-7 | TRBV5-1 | CASRDRAEGEQYF
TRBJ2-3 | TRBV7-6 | CASSSGGGLTDTQYF
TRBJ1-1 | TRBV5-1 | CASSLTLSTEAFF
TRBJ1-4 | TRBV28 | CASSFMGQLDEKLFF
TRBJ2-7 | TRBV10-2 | CAISGRLDAYEQYF
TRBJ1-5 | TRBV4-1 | CASSQGGQPGIYPQHF
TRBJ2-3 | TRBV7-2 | CASSLEGLATDTQYF
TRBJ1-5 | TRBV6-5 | CASRGQGLQPQHF
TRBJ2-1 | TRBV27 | CASRVTRGSYNEQFF
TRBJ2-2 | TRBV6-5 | CASTFGTSRAGELFF
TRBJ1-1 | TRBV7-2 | CASSLSMTDTPEAFF
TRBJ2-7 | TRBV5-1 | CASSWGDGSTYEQYF
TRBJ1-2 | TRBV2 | CAYPRLTETYGYTF
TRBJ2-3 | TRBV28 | CASSLHGTSGAGTQYF
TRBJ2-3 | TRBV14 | CASSQDESRTQYF
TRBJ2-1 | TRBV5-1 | CASSLTSGAYNEQFF
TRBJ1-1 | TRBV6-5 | CASSRQENTEAFF
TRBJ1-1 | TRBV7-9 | CASSPVGRVNTEAFF
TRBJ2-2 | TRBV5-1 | CASTSGGSNTGELFF
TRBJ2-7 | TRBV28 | CASRNSGSSYEQYF
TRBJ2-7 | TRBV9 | CASSVGVGPYEQYF
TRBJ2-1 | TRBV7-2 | CASSLDFGEQFF
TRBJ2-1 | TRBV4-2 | CASSLNRDTSYNEQFF